This TCR beta chain was sequenced during a study of T cell responses to AZD1222 COVID-19 vaccine. The CDR3 is 18 amino acids. CDR1 is KGHDR and CDR2 is SFDVKD in the germline V gene. V was pared by 0 bases and J by 2 bases, with 15 bases between. To note about this clone: The antigen is undetermined.

Overall study findings and caveats: Clonal diversity was possibly underestimated; the donors were predominantly white British and more often female. Close to half of spike-specific TCRs reportedly recognize unmutated variant regions. Across the whole spike, CD4 TCRs peaked at regions 160-218 and 743-854.

Generated by immunoSEQ multiplex PCR, the TCRdb table keeps only in-frame clones and is missing some. The sample includes around 100,000 clones, about 85% of them seen just once. The sample in question was peripheral blood, obtained 28 days after the second AZD1222 dose. The chain uses TRBV24-1 and TRBJ2-2; D perhaps matches TRBD2 (6 bases). This TCR was sampled from an adult who received the AZD1222 COVID-19 vaccine. Here the CDR3 reads CATSDLKQLAPNTGELFF. In DNA, the CDR3 is TGTGCCACCAGTGATTTGAAACAGCTAGCGCCCAACACCGGGGAGCTGTTTTTT.